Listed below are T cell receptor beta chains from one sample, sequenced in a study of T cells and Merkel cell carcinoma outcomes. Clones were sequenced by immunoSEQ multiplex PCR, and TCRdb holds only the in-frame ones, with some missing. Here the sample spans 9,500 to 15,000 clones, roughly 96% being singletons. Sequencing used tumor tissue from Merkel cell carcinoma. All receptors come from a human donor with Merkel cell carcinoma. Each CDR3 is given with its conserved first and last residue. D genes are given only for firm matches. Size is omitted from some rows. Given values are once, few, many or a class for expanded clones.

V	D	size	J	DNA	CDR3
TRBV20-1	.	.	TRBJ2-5	TGCAGTGCCACCTTACTAGAGACCCAGTACTTC	CSATLLETQYF
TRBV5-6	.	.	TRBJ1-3	TGTGCCAGCAGCTTCCAAGGACAGTCCTCTGGAAACACCATATATTTT	CASSFQGQSSGNTIYF
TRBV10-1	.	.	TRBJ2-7	TGCGCCAGCAGTGAGAACTCGAGACATTGGAGCTCCTACGAGCAGTACTTC	CASSENSRHWSSYEQYF
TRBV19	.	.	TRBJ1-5	TGTGCCAGTAGTATGAACAGGGCCGCGATCAATCAGCCCCAGCATTTT	CASSMNRAAINQPQHF
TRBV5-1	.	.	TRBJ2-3	TGCGCCAGCAGCTCCCTCGATACAACAGATACGCAGTATTTT	CASSSLDTTDTQYF
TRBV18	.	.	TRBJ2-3	TGTGCCAGCTCACCCCGGGACCGGAGGGATACGCAGTATTTT	CASSPRDRRDTQYF
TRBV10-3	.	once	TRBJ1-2	TGTGCCATCACCTCAGGGAATGGCTACACCTTC	CAITSGNGYTF
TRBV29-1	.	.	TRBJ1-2	TGCAGCGTTGAAGATCTAAAAGGGGCGCAAGGTGGCTACACCTTC	CSVEDLKGAQGGYTF
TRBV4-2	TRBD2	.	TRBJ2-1	TGTGCCAGCAGCCAAGTGCTAGCGGAGTACAATGAGCAGTTCTTC	CASSQVLAEYNEQFF
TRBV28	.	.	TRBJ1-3	TGTGCCAGCAGTTTATTCGGAACCATGGGAAACACCATATATTTT	CASSLFGTMGNTIYF
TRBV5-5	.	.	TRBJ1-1	TGTGCCAGCAGCACCCAGGGGTCGTGGAATACTGAAGCTTTCTTT	CASSTQGSWNTEAFF
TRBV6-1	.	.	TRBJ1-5	TGTGCCAGCAGAGACAGTGAGTCGCAGCCCCAGCATTTT	CASRDSESQPQHF
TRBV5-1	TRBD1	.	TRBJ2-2	TGCGCCAGCAGGTCGGGACAGAGTTCAACCGGGGAGCTGTTTTTT	CASRSGQSSTGELFF
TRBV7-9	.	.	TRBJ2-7	TGTGCCAGCAGCTTAGAGGGGAAGGAGCAGTACTTC	CASSLEGKEQYF
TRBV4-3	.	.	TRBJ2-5	TGCGCCAGCAGCCAAGCCCTATGGGGGCAAGAGACCCAGTACTTC	CASSQALWGQETQYF
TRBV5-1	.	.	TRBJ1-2	TGCGCCAGCAGCTTGGAAACGGACTATAACTATGGCTACACCTTC	CASSLETDYNYGYTF
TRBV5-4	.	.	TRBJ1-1	TGTGCCAGCAGCCGAACGAGCCCGAACACTGAAGCTTTCTTT	CASSRTSPNTEAFF
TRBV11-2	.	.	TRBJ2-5	TGTGCCAGCAGCTACACCTACTCCCAAGAGACCCAGTACTTC	CASSYTYSQETQYF
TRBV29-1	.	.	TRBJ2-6	TGCAGCGTTGAAGAAGTGGTTACTCAGACCTCTGGGGCCAACGTCCTGACTTTC	CSVEEVVTQTSGANVLTF
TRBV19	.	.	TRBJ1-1	TGTGCCAGCAATGGATGGGGGGGTAAGAACACTGAAGCTTTCTTT	CASNGWGGKNTEAFF
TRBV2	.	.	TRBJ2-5	TGTGCCAGCAGAGGGGACTACCAAGAGACCCAGTACTTC	CASRGDYQETQYF
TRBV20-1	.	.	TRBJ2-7	TGCAGTATCGGGACTTCGTACGAGCAGTACTTC	CSIGTSYEQYF
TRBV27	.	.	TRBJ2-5	TGTGCCAGCAGTTTATTAGGCGGGGCGCGGGAGACCCAGTACTTC	CASSLLGGARETQYF
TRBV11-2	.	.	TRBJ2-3	TGTGCCAGCAGCTTAGAGCTCTTGGGTGCGGTTGATACGCAGTATTTT	CASSLELLGAVDTQYF
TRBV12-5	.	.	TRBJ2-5	TGTGCTAGTGGGCCTGCTTCTCAAGAGACCCAGTACTTC	CASGPASQETQYF
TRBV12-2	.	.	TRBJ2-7	TGTGCAAGTCGCTTAGCGGAGATGGCTTCCTACGAGCAGTACTTC	CASRLAEMASYEQYF